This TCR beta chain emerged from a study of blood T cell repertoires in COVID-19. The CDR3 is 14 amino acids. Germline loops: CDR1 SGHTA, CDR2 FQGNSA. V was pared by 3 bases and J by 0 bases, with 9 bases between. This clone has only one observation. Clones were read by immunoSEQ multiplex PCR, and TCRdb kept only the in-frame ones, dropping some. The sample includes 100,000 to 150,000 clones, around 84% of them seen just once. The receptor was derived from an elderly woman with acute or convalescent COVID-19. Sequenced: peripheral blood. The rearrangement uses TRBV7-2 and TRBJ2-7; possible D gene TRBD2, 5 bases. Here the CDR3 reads CASSFTRDSYEQYF. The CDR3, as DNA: TGTGCCAGCAGCTTCACTAGGGACTCCTACGAGCAGTACTTC. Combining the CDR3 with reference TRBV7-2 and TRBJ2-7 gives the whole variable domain GAGVSQSPSNKVTEKGKDVELRCDPISGHTALYWYRQSLGQGLEFLIYFQGNSAPDKSGLPSDRFSAERTGGSVSTLTIQRTQQEDSAVYLCASSFTRDSYEQYFGPGTRLTVT.